This entry concerns a single T cell receptor (beta chain). Its recognized antigen is unknown. The sample holds no much larger clone one base away, and base qualities are not on file. The study evaluated CTLA-4 blockade (ipilimumab) given together with focal radiation therapy in patients who had chemo-refractory metastatic non-small-cell lung cancer. The library was generated by the immunoSEQ multiplex PCR assay. In TCRdb, the immuneACCESS table is reduced to in-frame sequences with V and J assigned. These tables do not hold every clone; where another copy was compared, an unresolved V gene accounts for under half, and the others remain unexplained. This sample comprises roughly 13,000 clones, more than 70% of them detected only once. Of the sample, about 15% is held by the ten largest clones. These data belong to a study of radiotherapy plus CTLA-4 blockade in lung cancer (dated by TCRdb to 2016 to 2019). With regard to the full study: Objective responses were observed in 18% of enrolled patients, and disease control was achieved in 31%. What the study reported, not specific to this receptor: After treatment with radiotherapy and ipilimumab, TCR clones that came from tumors expanded in the peripheral blood. The strongest predictors of response, as reported, were early dynamic changes in blood T cell clones along with a rise in serum interferon-beta after radiation.

The sequences come from peripheral blood, collected from a patient treated with radiotherapy plus ipilimumab. This clonotype was obtained from a human donor with non-small cell lung cancer that progressed on radiotherapy plus ipilimumab. Some clones in this sample may be carry-over from other donors' samples.

The encoded CDR3 is CASSPRGADSEQYF. The DNA is TGTGCCAGCAGCCCCCGGGGAGCCGACTCCGAGCAGTACTTC. The chain is encoded by TRBV7-2 joined to TRBJ2-7; a weak D assignment points to TRBD2 (5 bases agree). V is reduced by 5 bases and J by 6 bases, leaving a spacing of 17 bases between them. The CDR3 runs 14 amino acids, cysteine and phenylalanine included. The read is trimmed to its CDR3 DNA, 42 bases read in frame from base 1. The germline V gene specifies SGHTA as CDR1 and FQGNSA as CDR2.